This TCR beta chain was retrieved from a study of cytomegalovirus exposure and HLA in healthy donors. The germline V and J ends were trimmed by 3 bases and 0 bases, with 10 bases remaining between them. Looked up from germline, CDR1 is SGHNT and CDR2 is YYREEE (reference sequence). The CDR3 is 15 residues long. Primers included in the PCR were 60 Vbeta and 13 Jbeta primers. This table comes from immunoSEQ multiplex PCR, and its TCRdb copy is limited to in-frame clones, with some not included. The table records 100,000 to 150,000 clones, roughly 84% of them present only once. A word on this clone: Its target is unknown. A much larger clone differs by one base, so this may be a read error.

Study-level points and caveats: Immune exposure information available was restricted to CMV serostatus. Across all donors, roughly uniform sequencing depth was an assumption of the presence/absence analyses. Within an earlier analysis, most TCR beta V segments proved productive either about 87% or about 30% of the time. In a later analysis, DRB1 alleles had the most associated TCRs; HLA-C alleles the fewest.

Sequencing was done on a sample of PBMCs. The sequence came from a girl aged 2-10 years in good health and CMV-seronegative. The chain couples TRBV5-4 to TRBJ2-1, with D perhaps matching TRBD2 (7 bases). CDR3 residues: CASSWGGSSYNEQFF. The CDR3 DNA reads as TGTGCCAGCAGCTGGGGGGGCAGCTCCTACAATGAGCAGTTCTTC.